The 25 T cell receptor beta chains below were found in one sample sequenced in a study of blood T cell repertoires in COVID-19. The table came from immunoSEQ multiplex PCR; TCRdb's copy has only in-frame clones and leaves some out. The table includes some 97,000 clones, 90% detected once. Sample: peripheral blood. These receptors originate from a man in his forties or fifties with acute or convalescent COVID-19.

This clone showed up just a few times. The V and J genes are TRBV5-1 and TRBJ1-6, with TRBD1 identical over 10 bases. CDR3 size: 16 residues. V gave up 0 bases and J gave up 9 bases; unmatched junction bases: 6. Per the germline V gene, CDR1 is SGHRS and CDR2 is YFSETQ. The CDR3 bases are TGCGCCAGCAGCTTGGAGGGACAGGGGTGGGCTTCACCCCTCCACTTT. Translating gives CASSLEGQGWASPLHF. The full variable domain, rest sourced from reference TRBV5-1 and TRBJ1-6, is KAGVTQTPRYLIKTRGQQVTLSCSPISGHRSVSWYQQTPGQGLQFLFEYFSETQRNKGNFPGRFSGRQFSNSRSEMNVSTLELGDSALYLCASSLEGQGWASPLHFGNGTRLTVT.

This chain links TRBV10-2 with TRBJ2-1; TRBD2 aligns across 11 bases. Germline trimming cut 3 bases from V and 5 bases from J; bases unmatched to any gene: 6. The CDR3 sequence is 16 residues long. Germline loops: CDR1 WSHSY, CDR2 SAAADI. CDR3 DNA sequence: TGCGCCAGCAGTGATAGGGGACTAGCGGACCACAATGAGCAGTTCTTC. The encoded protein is CASSDRGLADHNEQFF.

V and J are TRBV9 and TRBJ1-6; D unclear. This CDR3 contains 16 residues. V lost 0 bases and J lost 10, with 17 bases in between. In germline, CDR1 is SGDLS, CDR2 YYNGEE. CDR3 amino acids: CASSVGRSPLGSPLHF. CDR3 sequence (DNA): TGTGCCAGCAGCGTAGGACGGTCTCCCCTCGGGTCACCCCTCCACTTT.

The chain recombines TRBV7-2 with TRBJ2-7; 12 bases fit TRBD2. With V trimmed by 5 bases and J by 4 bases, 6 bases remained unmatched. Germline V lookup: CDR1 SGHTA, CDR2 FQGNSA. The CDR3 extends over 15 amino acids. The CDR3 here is CASSTRTSGAYEQYF. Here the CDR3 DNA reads TGTGCCAGCAGCACCCGGACTAGCGGGGCATACGAGCAGTACTTC.

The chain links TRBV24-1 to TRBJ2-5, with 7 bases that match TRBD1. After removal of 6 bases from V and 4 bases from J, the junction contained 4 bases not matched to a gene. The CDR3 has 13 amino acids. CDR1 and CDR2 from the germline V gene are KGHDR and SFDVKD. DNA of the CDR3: TGTGCCACCAGTCGGCGACAGGGAGAGACCCAGTACTTC. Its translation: CATSRRQGETQYF.

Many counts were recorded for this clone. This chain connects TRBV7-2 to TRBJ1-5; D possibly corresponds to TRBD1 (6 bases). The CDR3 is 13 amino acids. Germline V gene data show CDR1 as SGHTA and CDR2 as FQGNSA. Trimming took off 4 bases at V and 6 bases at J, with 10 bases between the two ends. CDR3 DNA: TGTGCCAGCAGCTACGGACAGTCTCAGCCCCAGCATTTT. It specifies CASSYGQSQPQHF.

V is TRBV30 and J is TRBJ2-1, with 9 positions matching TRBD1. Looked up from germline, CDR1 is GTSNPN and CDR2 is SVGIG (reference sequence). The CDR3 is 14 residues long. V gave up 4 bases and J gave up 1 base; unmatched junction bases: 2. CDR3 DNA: TGTGCCTGGAAGGGGACAGGGTCCTACAATGAGCAGTTCTTC. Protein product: CAWKGTGSYNEQFF. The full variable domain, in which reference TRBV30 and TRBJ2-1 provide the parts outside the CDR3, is SQTIHQWPATLVQPVGSPLSLECTVEGTSNPNLYWYRQAAGRGLQLLFYSVGIGQISSEVPQNLSASRPQDRQFILSSKKLLLSDSGFYLCAWKGTGSYNEQFFGPGTRLTVL.

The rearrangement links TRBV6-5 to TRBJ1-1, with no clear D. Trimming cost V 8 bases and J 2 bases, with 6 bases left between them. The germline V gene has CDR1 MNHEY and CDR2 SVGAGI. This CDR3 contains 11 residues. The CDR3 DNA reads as TGTGCCAGCGGGCCCAACACTGAAGCTTTCTTT. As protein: CASGPNTEAFF.

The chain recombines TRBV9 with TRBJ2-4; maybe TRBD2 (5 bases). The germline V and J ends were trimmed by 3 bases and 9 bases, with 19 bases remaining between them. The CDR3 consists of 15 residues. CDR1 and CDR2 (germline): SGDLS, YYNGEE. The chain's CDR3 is CASSASSPGGGIQYF. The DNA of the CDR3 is TGTGCCAGCAGCGCCTCAAGCCCCGGAGGCGGCATTCAGTACTTC.

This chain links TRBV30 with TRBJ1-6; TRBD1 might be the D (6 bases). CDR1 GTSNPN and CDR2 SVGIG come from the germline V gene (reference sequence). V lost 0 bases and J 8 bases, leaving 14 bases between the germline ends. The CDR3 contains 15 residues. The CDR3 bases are TGTGCCTGGAGTGTCGGGGGGCGCGGGGATTCACCCCTCCACTTT. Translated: CAWSVGGRGDSPLHF. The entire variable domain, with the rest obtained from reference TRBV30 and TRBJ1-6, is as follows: SQTIHQWPATLVQPVGSPLSLECTVEGTSNPNLYWYRQAAGRGLQLLFYSVGIGQISSEVPQNLSASRPQDRQFILSSKKLLLSDSGFYLCAWSVGGRGDSPLHFGNGTRLTVT.

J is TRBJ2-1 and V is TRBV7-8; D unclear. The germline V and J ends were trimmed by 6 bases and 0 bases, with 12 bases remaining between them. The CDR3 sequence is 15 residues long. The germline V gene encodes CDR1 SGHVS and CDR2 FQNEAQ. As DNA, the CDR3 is TGTGCCAGCAGTCCCCCCAGCGCCTCCTACAATGAGCAGTTCTTC. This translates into CASSPPSASYNEQFF.

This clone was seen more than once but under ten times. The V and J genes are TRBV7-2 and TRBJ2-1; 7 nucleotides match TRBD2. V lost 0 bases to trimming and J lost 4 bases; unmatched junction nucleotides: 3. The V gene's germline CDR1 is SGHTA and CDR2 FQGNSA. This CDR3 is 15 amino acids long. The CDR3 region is CASSLARGRYNEQFF. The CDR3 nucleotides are TGTGCCAGCAGCTTAGCTCGCGGGAGATACAATGAGCAGTTCTTC.

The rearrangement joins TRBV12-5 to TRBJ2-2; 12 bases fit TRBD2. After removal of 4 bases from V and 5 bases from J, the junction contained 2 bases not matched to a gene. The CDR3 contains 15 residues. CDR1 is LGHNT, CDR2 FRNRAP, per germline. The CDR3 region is CASGSGLAGTGELFF. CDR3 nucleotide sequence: TGTGCTAGTGGTTCGGGACTAGCGGGTACCGGGGAGCTGTTTTTT.

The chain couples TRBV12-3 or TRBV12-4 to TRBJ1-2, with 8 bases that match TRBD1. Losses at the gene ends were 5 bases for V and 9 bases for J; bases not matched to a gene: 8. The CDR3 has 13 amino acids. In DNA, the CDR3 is TGTGCCAGCAGTCTCCCAGGGGACAGGAGCTACACCTTC. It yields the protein CASSLPGDRSYTF.

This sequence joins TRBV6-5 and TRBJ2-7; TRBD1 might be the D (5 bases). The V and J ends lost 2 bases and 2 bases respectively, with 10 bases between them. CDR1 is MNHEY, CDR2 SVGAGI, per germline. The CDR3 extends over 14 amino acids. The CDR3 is CASSYSQGPYEQYF. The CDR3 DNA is TGTGCCAGCAGTTACAGTCAGGGCCCCTACGAGCAGTACTTC.

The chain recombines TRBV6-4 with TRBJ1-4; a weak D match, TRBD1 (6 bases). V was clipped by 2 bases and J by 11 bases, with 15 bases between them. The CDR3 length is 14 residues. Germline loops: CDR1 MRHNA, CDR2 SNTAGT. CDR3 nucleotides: TGTGCCAGCAGTGACCCCTTTGACAGGCCGAAACTGTTTTTT. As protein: CASSDPFDRPKLFF.

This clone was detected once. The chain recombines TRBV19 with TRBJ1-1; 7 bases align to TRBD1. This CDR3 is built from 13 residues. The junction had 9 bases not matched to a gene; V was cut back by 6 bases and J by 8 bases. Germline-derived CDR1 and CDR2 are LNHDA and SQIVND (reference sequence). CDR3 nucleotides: TGTGCCAGTAGACCGATTGGGACAGACGAAGCTTTCTTT. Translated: CASRPIGTDEAFF.

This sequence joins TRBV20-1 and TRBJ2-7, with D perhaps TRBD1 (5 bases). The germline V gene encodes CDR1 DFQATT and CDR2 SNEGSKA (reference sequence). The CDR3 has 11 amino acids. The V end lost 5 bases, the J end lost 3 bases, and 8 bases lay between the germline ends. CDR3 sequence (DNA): TGCAGTGCTGCGCAGGGCTACGAGCAGTACTTC. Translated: CSAAQGYEQYF.

The CDR3 nucleotides read TGTGCCAGCAGCACCAGCGGGAGGGTCAGCACAGATACGCAGTATTTT. This sequence encodes CASSTSGRVSTDTQYF. The V call is TRBV7-9, the J call TRBJ2-3; the match to TRBD2 covers 10 bases. Germline lookup yields CDR1 SEHNR and CDR2 FQNEAQ (reference sequence). The V segment lost 5 bases and the J segment 0 bases; nucleotides outside the gene matches: 5. The CDR3 spans 16 residues.

Here the CDR3 reads CASSLGQGKNGYTF. The CDR3 nucleotides are TGTGCCAGCAGCCTTGGACAGGGCAAGAATGGCTACACCTTC. This sequence joins TRBV3-1 (or the pseudogene TRBV3-2) and TRBJ1-2; TRBD1 matches 8 bases. The CDR3 consists of 14 residues. Unmatched junction bases numbered 7, after V lost 4 bases and J lost 6 bases. Germline CDR1 is LGHDT and CDR2 is YNNKEL (reference sequence).

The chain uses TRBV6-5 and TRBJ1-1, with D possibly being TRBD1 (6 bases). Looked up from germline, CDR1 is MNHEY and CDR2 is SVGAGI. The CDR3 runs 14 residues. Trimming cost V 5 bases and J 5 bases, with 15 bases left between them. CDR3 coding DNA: TGTGCCAGCAGTACCATGGACAGAAGGACTGAAGCTTTCTTT. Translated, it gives CASSTMDRRTEAFF.

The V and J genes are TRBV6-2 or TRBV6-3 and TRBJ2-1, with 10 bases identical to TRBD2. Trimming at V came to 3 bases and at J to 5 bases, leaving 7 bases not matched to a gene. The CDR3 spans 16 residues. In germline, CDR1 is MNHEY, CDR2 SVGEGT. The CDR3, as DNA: TGTGCCAGCAGTTATAAAGCGGGAGGGCCTCACAATGAGCAGTTCTTC. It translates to CASSYKAGGPHNEQFF.

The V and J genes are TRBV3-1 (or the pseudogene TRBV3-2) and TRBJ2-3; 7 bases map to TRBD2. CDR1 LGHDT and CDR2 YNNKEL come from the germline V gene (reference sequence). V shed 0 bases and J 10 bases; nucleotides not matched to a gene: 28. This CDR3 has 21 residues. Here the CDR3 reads CASSQDLPSGLHSVFPYPQYF. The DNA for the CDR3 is TGTGCCAGCAGCCAAGATCTTCCTAGCGGTTTACATAGCGTTTTCCCTTATCCGCAGTATTTT.

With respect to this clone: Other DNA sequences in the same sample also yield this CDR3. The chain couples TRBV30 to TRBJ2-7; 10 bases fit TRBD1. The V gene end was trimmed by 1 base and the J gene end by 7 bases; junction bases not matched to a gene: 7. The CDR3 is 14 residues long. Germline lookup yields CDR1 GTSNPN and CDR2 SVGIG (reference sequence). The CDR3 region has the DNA TGTGCCTGGAGTGCCGGGACAGGGGCTGGTGAGCAGTACTTC. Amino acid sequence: CAWSAGTGAGEQYF.

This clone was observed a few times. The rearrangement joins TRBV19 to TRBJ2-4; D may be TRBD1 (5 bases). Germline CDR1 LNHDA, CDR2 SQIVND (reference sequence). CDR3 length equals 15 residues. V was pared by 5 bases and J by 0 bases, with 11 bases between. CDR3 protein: CASSPPGKAKNIQYF. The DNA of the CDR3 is TGTGCCAGTAGTCCACCAGGGAAAGCCAAAAACATTCAGTACTTC.